This is a list of T cell receptor beta chains from one sample in a study of cytotoxic CD8 clonotypes in ibrutinib-treated CLL. Data came from immunoSEQ multiplex PCR; TCRdb stores just in-frame clones and leaves some out. The repertoire consists of around 150,000 clones, with 81% occurring once and the leading ten covering under 2.5%. Source: PBMCs, taken after 12 months of ibrutinib treatment. These receptors came from a human donor with chronic lymphocytic leukemia. CDR3s include the opening cysteine and the closing phenylalanine or tryptophan. D genes are given only for firm matches. Some rows have no size entry. The others give once, few or many, or a class for an expanded clone.

v_gene	j_gene	abundance	d_gene	CDR3aa	CDR3nt
TRBV10-3	TRBJ2-7	-	TRBD2	CAISPREGGSGYEQYF	TGTGCCATCAGTCCGCGGGAGGGAGGGTCAGGCTACGAGCAGTACTTC
TRBV28	TRBJ2-7	-	TRBD2	CASSLSGGAYEQYF	TGTGCCAGCAGCCTGTCGGGGGGGGCCTACGAGCAGTACTTC
TRBV19	TRBJ2-3	-	-	CASSGQSTDTQYF	TGTGCCAGTAGTGGACAGTCCACAGATACGCAGTATTTT
TRBV4-2	TRBJ2-1	-	-	CASSQEGPGTPGDEQFF	TGTGCCAGCAGCCAAGAGGGCCCGGGGACCCCCGGCGATGAGCAGTTCTTC
TRBV28	TRBJ1-5	-	-	CASSPGGGSSNQPQHF	TGTGCCAGCAGCCCTGGGGGGGGGTCTAGCAATCAGCCCCAGCATTTT
TRBV27	TRBJ2-2	-	-	CASSWAGGELFF	TGTGCCAGCAGTTGGGCCGGCGGGGAGCTGTTTTTT
TRBV6-1	TRBJ1-5	-	TRBD1	CASSWGQSNQPQHF	TGTGCCAGCAGTTGGGGACAGAGCAATCAGCCCCAGCATTTT
TRBV5-6	TRBJ2-3	-	TRBD2	CASSLGTSFTTQYF	TGTGCCAGCAGCTTGGGGACTAGCTTCACGACGCAGTATTTT
TRBV7-2	TRBJ2-5	-	TRBD2	CASSLGGTSGGRAQYF	TGTGCCAGCAGCTTAGGCGGGACTAGCGGGGGCCGGGCCCAGTACTTC
TRBV5-1	TRBJ1-5	-	-	CASSSGTDNQPQHF	TGCGCCAGCAGCTCCGGGACGGACAATCAGCCCCAGCATTTT
TRBV6-5	TRBJ1-2	-	TRBD1	CASSRQGARGYTF	TGTGCCAGCAGTAGACAGGGGGCGCGGGGCTACACCTTC
TRBV18	TRBJ1-5	-	-	CASSPQQGDEPQHF	TGTGCCAGCTCACCACAGCAGGGTGACGAGCCCCAGCATTTT
TRBV7-9	TRBJ1-2	once	-	CASSLTASEYGYTF	TGTGCCAGCAGCTTAACGGCGAGTGAATATGGCTACACCTTC
TRBV5-8	TRBJ2-2	-	-	CASSLFPNGELFF	TGTGCCAGCAGCTTGTTCCCCAACGGGGAGCTGTTTTTT
TRBV10-3	TRBJ2-5	-	-	CAIRASEETQYF	TGTGCCATCAGGGCTAGCGAAGAGACCCAGTACTTC
TRBV28	TRBJ2-1	-	TRBD2	CASRGGLAGDDEQFF	TGTGCCAGCAGGGGGGGACTAGCGGGAGACGATGAGCAGTTCTTC
TRBV6-1	TRBJ1-3	-	-	CASSEIQTLTNSGNTIYF	TGTGCCAGCAGTGAAATACAGACCCTTACAAACTCTGGAAACACCATATATTTT
TRBV5-1	TRBJ1-1	few	-	CASSSLPQAATEAFF	TGCGCCAGCAGCTCCCTACCCCAGGCCGCCACTGAAGCTTTCTTT
TRBV25-1	TRBJ1-4	-	-	CASRDTTATNEKLFF	TGTGCCAGTAGGGACACTACAGCAACTAATGAAAAACTGTTTTTT
TRBV27	TRBJ1-5	once	-	CASSPADSPRGNQPQHF	TGTGCCAGCAGTCCAGCGGACAGCCCAAGGGGCAATCAGCCCCAGCATTTT
TRBV10-3	TRBJ1-5	-	-	CAISDGQTFNQPQHF	TGTGCCATCAGTGACGGGCAGACCTTCAATCAGCCCCAGCATTTT
TRBV11-2	TRBJ1-4	-	-	CASSLRGSNEKLFF	TGTGCCAGCAGCTTACGGGGATCGAATGAAAAACTGTTTTTT
TRBV29-1	TRBJ1-1	-	-	CSVGGGTEAFF	TGCAGCGTGGGAGGAGGGACTGAAGCTTTCTTT
TRBV25-1	TRBJ2-3	-	-	CASSESHRGSTDTQYF	TGTGCCAGCAGTGAATCCCACCGGGGTAGCACAGATACGCAGTATTTT
TRBV5-4	TRBJ2-1	few	-	CATHGGTPEQFF	TGTGCCACCCACGGGGGCACCCCTGAGCAGTTCTTC
TRBV2	TRBJ1-6	once	-	CASRGGPSSPLHF	TGTGCCAGCAGGGGAGGGCCTAGTTCACCCCTCCACTTT
TRBV7-7	TRBJ2-3	few	-	CASSPNMGDTQYF	TGTGCTAGCAGCCCCAACATGGGGGATACGCAGTATTTT
TRBV5-6	TRBJ1-6	-	TRBD1	CASSNDRGLTPLHF	TGTGCCAGCAGCAACGACAGGGGGCTTACACCCCTCCACTTT
TRBV10-3	TRBJ2-1	-	TRBD2	CAIRETSGRSNEQFF	TGTGCCATCAGGGAGACTAGCGGGAGGTCCAATGAGCAGTTCTTC
TRBV5-1	TRBJ1-2	-	-	CASSLYLGYGYTF	TGCGCCAGCAGCTTGTATTTAGGCTATGGCTACACCTTC
TRBV7-2	TRBJ1-5	-	TRBD1	CASTLQGAWQPQHF	TGTGCCAGCACCCTTCAGGGGGCTTGGCAGCCCCAGCATTTT
TRBV30	TRBJ2-2	-	-	CAWSVEGTGELFF	TGTGCCTGGAGTGTAGAAGGTACCGGGGAGCTGTTTTTT
TRBV28	TRBJ2-3	few	-	CASSFLGRSTDTQYF	TGTGCCAGCAGTTTCCTGGGACGGAGCACAGATACGCAGTATTTT
TRBV18	TRBJ2-7	-	-	CASSPQTYAYEQYF	TGTGCCAGCTCACCGCAGACTTACGCCTACGAGCAGTACTTC
TRBV6-5	TRBJ2-7	-	TRBD1	CASSYGQGGNGEQYF	TGTGCCAGCAGTTACGGACAGGGTGGGAACGGGGAGCAGTACTTC
TRBV27	TRBJ1-2	-	TRBD1	CASATGGARGYTF	TGTGCCAGCGCGACAGGGGGCGCACGGGGCTACACCTTC
TRBV4-3	TRBJ2-7	-	-	CASSQAAFDSYEQYF	TGCGCCAGCAGCCAAGCGGCGTTCGACTCCTACGAGCAGTACTTC
TRBV4-3	TRBJ2-1	once	-	CASSQDNEQFF	TGCGCCAGCAGCCAAGATAATGAGCAGTTCTTC
TRBV7-2	TRBJ2-2	-	TRBD2	CASSRLAGGPSTGELFF	TGTGCCAGCAGTAGACTAGCGGGGGGGCCGAGCACCGGGGAGCTGTTTTTT
TRBV9	TRBJ1-3	-	-	CASRGTGYGTGNTIYF	TGTGCCAGCAGGGGAACAGGGTATGGGACCGGAAACACCATATATTTT
TRBV6-4	TRBJ2-6	-	TRBD1	CASSPGTGRSGANVLTF	TGTGCCAGCAGTCCCGGGACAGGGAGGTCTGGGGCCAACGTCCTGACTTTC
TRBV19	TRBJ1-2	-	-	CASRQGRYGYTF	TGTGCCAGTAGACAGGGTCGGTATGGCTACACCTTC
TRBV11-2	TRBJ1-1	-	-	CASSDVGQGWSFF	TGTGCCAGCAGCGATGTTGGGCAGGGATGGTCTTTCTTT
TRBV19	TRBJ1-2	few	-	CASIRGGYTF	TGTGCCAGTATCCGGGGTGGCTACACCTTC
TRBV29-1	TRBJ2-7	-	-	CSVGESYEQYF	TGCAGCGTTGGGGAATCCTACGAGCAGTACTTC
TRBV4-3	TRBJ2-4	-	TRBD1	CASSQGQGAAKNIQYF	TGCGCCAGCAGCCAGGGACAGGGAGCAGCCAAAAACATTCAGTACTTC
TRBV5-4	TRBJ1-2	few	-	CASSRLDSASYGYTF	TGTGCCAGCAGCCGATTGGACAGCGCTTCCTATGGCTACACCTTC
TRBV27	TRBJ2-5	-	-	CASSPSTRRAQETQYF	TGTGCCAGCAGTCCCTCGACCCGGAGGGCACAAGAGACCCAGTACTTC
TRBV5-1	TRBJ2-1	-	TRBD2	CASSSKRGGRNEQFF	TGCGCCAGCAGCTCCAAGCGGGGGGGCCGTAATGAGCAGTTCTTC
TRBV6-6	TRBJ2-7	-	-	CASSYSTGTYEQYF	TGTGCCAGCAGTTACTCGACTGGGACCTACGAGCAGTACTTC
TRBV6-1	TRBJ1-1	-	-	CASRDFVTEAFF	TGTGCCAGCAGGGACTTTGTAACTGAAGCTTTCTTT
TRBV19	TRBJ1-5	once	-	CASSTPGPRQPQHF	TGTGCCAGTAGTACTCCGGGACCTAGGCAGCCCCAGCATTTT
TRBV7-2	TRBJ2-5	-	-	CASSLNGGPQETQYF	TGTGCCAGCAGCTTAAACGGGGGGCCTCAAGAGACCCAGTACTTC
TRBV28	TRBJ2-5	-	-	CASSSPGAGSKETQYF	TGTGCCAGCAGTTCCCCGGGGGCGGGGTCCAAAGAGACCCAGTACTTC
TRBV11-3	TRBJ2-7	few	-	CASSPVKGEQYF	TGTGCCAGCAGCCCGGTTAAAGGGGAGCAGTACTTC
TRBV19	TRBJ2-6	few	-	CASSQLRANVLTF	TGTGCCAGTAGCCAGCTGCGGGCCAACGTCCTGACTTTC
TRBV29-1	TRBJ1-4	-	-	CSVSWTTNEKLFF	TGCAGCGTTTCTTGGACAACTAATGAAAAACTGTTTTTT
TRBV4-3	TRBJ2-4	-	TRBD2	CASSQEYWGLLVSIAKNIQYF	TGCGCCAGCAGCCAAGAATATTGGGGACTACTAGTTTCTATAGCCAAAAACATTCAGTACTTC
TRBV9	TRBJ1-1	-	TRBD1	CASSLRDRGPNTEAFF	TGTGCCAGCAGCCTACGGGACAGGGGGCCGAACACTGAAGCTTTCTTT
TRBV6-1	TRBJ2-7	-	-	CASSAPTTPSYEQYF	TGTGCCAGCAGTGCGCCGACTACACCATCCTACGAGCAGTACTTC